Listed below are T cell receptor beta chains from one sample, sequenced in a study of vaccination and CD4 T cells after COVID-19. These receptors' antigens are unknown. TCRdb ran MiXCR on the PCR reads and lists one entry per CDR3 protein. The top ten clones hold about a fifth of a sample with under 15,000 distinct CDR3 sequences, roughly 41% of them seen once. The source material was CD4+ T cells from blood, cultured in vitro, sampled before SARS-CoV-2 vaccination. These receptors came from a human donor who had recovered from COVID-19. The CDR3 runs from the conserved cysteine through the conserved F or W. D genes are given only for firm matches. Only part of the rows carry a size: once, few, many, or a class if the clone is expanded.

j_gene | d_gene | abundance | v_gene | CDR3aa | CDR3nt
TRBJ1-2 | . | . | TRBV7-2 | CASSLTRANYGYTF | TGTGCCAGCAGCTTAACCAGAGCTAACTATGGCTACACCTTC
TRBJ1-6 | . | . | TRBV20-1 | CSARRQTLTYNSPLHF | TGCAGTGCTAGAAGACAGACATTAACCTATAATTCACCCCTCCACTTT
TRBJ2-1 | TRBD2 | . | TRBV18 | CASSPRLADNEQFF | TGTGCCAGCTCACCTCGGCTAGCGGACAATGAGCAGTTCTTC
TRBJ2-1 | TRBD2 | few | TRBV20-1 | CSAASPLRLAGSYNEQFF | TGCAGTGCCGCGTCCCCCCTGCGACTAGCGGGCTCCTACAATGAGCAGTTCTTC
TRBJ1-2 | . | . | TRBV9 | CASSPFRPHGYTF | TGTGCCAGCAGCCCATTCCGGCCTCATGGCTACACCTTC
TRBJ2-2 | TRBD2 | few | TRBV7-2 | CASSLVGGGRNTGELFF | TGTGCCAGCAGCTTAGTGGGGGGAGGGCGCAACACCGGGGAGCTGTTTTTT
TRBJ1-1 | TRBD1 | few | TRBV7-9 | CASSRSDRGRPEAFF | TGTGCCAGCAGTCGCTCTGACAGGGGGCGTCCTGAAGCTTTCTTT
TRBJ2-5 | . | . | TRBV6-1 | CASSEFLGGTNQETQYF | TGTGCCAGCAGTGAATTTCTCGGGGGAACAAACCAAGAGACCCAGTACTTC
TRBJ2-5 | . | . | TRBV7-9 | CASSLFGSRGQVQETQYF | TGTGCCAGCAGCTTATTTGGGTCACGAGGGCAGGTCCAAGAGACCCAGTACTTC
TRBJ1-2 | . | medium-sized | TRBV20-1 | CSASMGVGYTF | TGCAGTGCTAGTATGGGGGTAGGCTACACCTTC
TRBJ1-1 | . | . | TRBV11-2 | CASSLAGNTEAFF | TGTGCCAGCAGCTTAGCGGGGAACACTGAAGCTTTCTTT
TRBJ1-1 | TRBD1 | . | TRBV7-9 | CASSLGQGREAFF | TGTGCCAGCAGCTTGGGACAGGGGCGTGAAGCTTTCTTT
TRBJ1-5 | . | . | TRBV7-2 | CASSLGRQSNQPQHF | TGTGCCAGCAGCTTAGGTCGCCAGAGCAATCAGCCCCAGCATTTT
TRBJ1-1 | . | . | TRBV2 | CASARGSGAEASF | TGTGCCAGCGCCCGGGGGAGTGGCGCTGAAGCTTCCTTT
TRBJ2-5 | TRBD2 | . | TRBV20-1 | CSARDFPLAGGVETQYF | TGCAGTGCTAGAGATTTCCCGCTAGCGGGAGGGGTAGAGACCCAGTACTTC
TRBJ2-7 | TRBD2 | . | TRBV4-1 | CASSSGTSGGFSSEQYF | TGCGCCAGCAGCTCTGGGACTAGCGGGGGGTTTTCCTCCGAGCAGTACTTC
TRBJ2-1 | . | few | TRBV6-5 | CASSYSNRGPYNEQFF | TGTGCCAGCAGTTACTCGAACCGGGGGCCCTACAATGAGCAGTTCTTC
TRBJ2-2 | TRBD2 | few | TRBV7-9 | CASTRASGNTGELFF | TGTGCCAGCACGAGGGCTAGCGGGAACACCGGGGAGCTGTTTTTT
TRBJ2-1 | TRBD1 | few | TRBV28 | CASHRGNEQFF | TGTGCCAGCCACAGGGGGAATGAGCAGTTCTTC
TRBJ2-7 | . | . | TRBV11-2 | CASSLGDARSYEQYF | TGTGCCAGCAGCTTAGGGGACGCGCGCTCCTACGAGCAGTACTTC
TRBJ1-2 | . | . | TRBV20-1 | CSARENVNYGFTF | TGCAGTGCTAGAGAAAACGTGAACTATGGCTTCACCTTC
TRBJ1-2 | . | few | TRBV11-3 | CASSLGDPYGYTF | TGTGCCAGCAGCTTAGGGGACCCTTATGGCTACACCTTC
TRBJ2-1 | TRBD2 | few | TRBV20-1 | CSANTWGAGGSYNEQFF | TGCAGTGCCAATACCTGGGGAGCGGGAGGCTCCTACAATGAGCAGTTCTTC
TRBJ2-1 | . | . | TRBV7-2 | CASSLGTTINEQFF | TGTGCCAGCAGCTTAGGGACTACGATCAATGAGCAGTTCTTC
TRBJ2-1 | . | . | TRBV27 | CASSLSLKLAIGGDRWGQFF | TGTGCCAGCAGTTTATCCCTCAAACTAGCGATAGGGGGGGACAGGTGGGGGCAGTTCTTC
TRBJ1-4 | . | . | TRBV15 | CATRRGTDEKLFF | TGTGCCACCAGGAGAGGGACGGATGAAAAACTGTTTTTT
TRBJ2-7 | TRBD2 | few | TRBV6-2/TRBV6-3 | CASSYGTRRDEQYF | TGTGCCAGCAGTTACGGGACTAGAAGGGACGAGCAGTACTTC
TRBJ2-7 | TRBD2 | . | TRBV29-1 | CSVGLVNNEQYF | TGCAGCGTCGGACTAGTAAACAACGAGCAGTACTTC
TRBJ2-7 | . | . | TRBV21-1 | CASSKCLQVGSYEQYF | TGTGCCAGCAGCAAATGCTTGCAGGTCGGGTCCTACGAGCAGTACTTC
TRBJ2-5 | . | . | TRBV6-5 | CASSYSLPTVETQYF | TGTGCCAGCAGTTACTCATTACCTACCGTGGAGACCCAGTACTTC
TRBJ1-2 | TRBD1 | . | TRBV20-1 | CSAGSGGGYGYTF | TGCAGTGCGGGATCAGGGGGCGGCTATGGCTACACCTTC
TRBJ1-3 | . | . | TRBV7-8 | CASSFGQGSGNTIYF | TGTGCCAGCAGCTTCGGCCAGGGTTCTGGAAACACCATATATTTT
TRBJ1-1 | TRBD1 | . | TRBV6-1 | CASRNRGSEAFF | TGTGCCAGCAGAAACAGGGGGTCTGAAGCTTTCTTT
TRBJ2-1 | TRBD2 | . | TRBV7-9 | CASSVIRASGSNEQFF | TGTGCCAGCAGCGTTATCAGGGCTAGCGGGAGCAATGAGCAGTTCTTC
TRBJ2-1 | . | . | TRBV20-1 | CSARDWGSLADEQFF | TGCAGTGCTAGAGATTGGGGGTCCTTGGCCGATGAGCAGTTCTTC
TRBJ2-1 | . | . | TRBV27 | CASSLKGLSYNEQFF | TGTGCCAGCAGTTTAAAAGGTCTATCCTACAATGAGCAGTTCTTC
TRBJ2-1 | . | once | TRBV6-1 | CASRGADPYNEQFF | TGTGCCAGCAGGGGAGCGGATCCCTACAATGAGCAGTTCTTC
TRBJ2-3 | . | . | TRBV24-1 | CATLHRGSKRGRASTDTQYF | TGTGCCACCCTGCACCGTGGGTCCAAGCGAGGTAGAGCTAGCACAGATACGCAGTATTTT
TRBJ2-3 | TRBD2 | . | TRBV11-3 | CASSLGGLAGNTDTQYF | TGTGCCAGCAGCTTAGGGGGACTAGCGGGTAATACAGATACGCAGTATTTT
TRBJ1-2 | . | few | TRBV20-1 | CSAKNRNYGYTF | TGCAGTGCTAAGAACAGAAACTATGGCTACACCTTC
TRBJ1-2 | TRBD1 | . | TRBV19 | CASSPGGTGDGYGYTF | TGTGCCAGTAGCCCCGGCGGTACAGGGGACGGCTATGGCTACACCTTC
TRBJ2-7 | TRBD2 | . | TRBV6-1 | CASRISGSSYEQYF | TGTGCCAGCAGGATTAGCGGGAGCTCCTACGAGCAGTACTTC
TRBJ2-7 | . | . | TRBV27 | CVSSLSGGTASYEQYF | TGTGTCAGCAGTTTATCGGGCGGGACGGCCAGCTACGAGCAGTACTTC
TRBJ2-3 | TRBD1 | . | TRBV6-2/TRBV6-3 | CASRPDLGQGVEDTQYF | TGTGCCAGCAGGCCCGACTTGGGACAGGGAGTCGAAGATACGCAGTATTTT
TRBJ1-6 | . | . | TRBV11-3 | CASTWTANNSPLHF | TGTGCCAGCACTTGGACAGCGAATAATTCACCCCTCCACTTT
TRBJ1-2 | TRBD1 | . | TRBV10-3 | CAISEYRDRSYGYTF | TGTGCCATCAGCGAGTACCGGGACAGGTCATATGGCTACACCTTC
TRBJ2-5 | TRBD2 | few | TRBV7-2 | CASSLASAGVETQYF | TGTGCCAGCAGCTTAGCTTCAGCGGGAGTAGAGACCCAGTACTTC
TRBJ1-1 | . | . | TRBV21-1 | CASSKGPRTGGF | TGTGCCAGCAGCAAAGGGCCCCGGACAGGCGGCTTT
TRBJ2-3 | . | . | TRBV20-1 | CSARPGLRPLDTQYF | TGCAGTGCTCGTCCGGGACTTAGGCCACTAGATACGCAGTATTTT
TRBJ2-3 | . | . | TRBV29-1 | CSVVWAGVDTQYF | TGCAGCGTTGTCTGGGCAGGGGTAGATACGCAGTATTTT
TRBJ1-2 | . | . | TRBV2 | CASSELRGTNGFGYTF | TGTGCCAGCAGTGAACTGCGGGGGACCAATGGGTTTGGCTACACCTTC
TRBJ1-6 | TRBD1 | few | TRBV6-1 | CASSHLQGARSPLHF | TGTGCCAGCAGTCACCTACAGGGGGCGCGATCACCCCTCCACTTT
TRBJ1-2 | . | medium-sized | TRBV7-8 | CASSSHRDRANYGYTF | TGTGCCAGCAGCTCACACCGGGACCGAGCTAACTATGGCTACACCTTC